The 26 T cell receptor beta chains below were found in one sample sequenced in a study of regulatory T cells in long-lasting Graves disease. Noted time point: newly diagnosed GD, antithyroid drugs for less than 3 months. PBMC RNA served as the TCR library source. Through Arm-PCR of CDR3 regions and iRepertoire HTBI primers, TCR beta libraries were built. TCRdb analysed the multiplex PCR reads with MiXCR anew, one entry per CDR3 protein. The sample includes a few hundred thousand distinct CDR3 sequences, approximately 15% seen only once; the top ten take 8% to 10%. These same data were also listed under a study on T cells in Graves' hyperthyroidism and ophthalmopathy.

This specimen was peripheral blood mononuclear cells (PBMCs), taken at new diagnosis, from a patient treated with antithyroid drugs. The receptors stem from a man aged 25-45 years with Graves disease.

This clonotype was counted at least ten times. V is TRBV11-2 and J is TRBJ1-1; a weak D match, TRBD1 (5 bases). V was shortened by 5 bases and J by 6 bases, with 16 bases between the two germline ends. Germline V gene sequence: CDR1 SGHAT, CDR2 FQNNGV. The CDR3 has 14 amino acids. The CDR3 coding sequence is TGTGCCAGCAGCCAATACGAGGGGTGGTCTGAAGCTTTCTTT. Protein sequence: CASSQYEGWSEAFF.

To note about this clonotype: A much larger clone lies one base from this, so it may be a read error. The chain joins TRBV28 to TRBJ2-3, with TRBD1 matching over 7 bases. Germline V gene lookup returns CDR1 MDHEN and CDR2 SYDVKM. The CDR3 loop spans 14 amino acids. Trimming removed 10 bases from V and 1 base from J; junction bases left unmatched: 8. CDR3 sequence (DNA): TGTGCCACCAGGGGGTCCCCCCGCACAGATACGCAGTATTTT. It yields the protein CATRGSPRTDTQYF.

At least ten counts were recorded for this clonotype. This chain links TRBV11-2 with TRBJ2-4; TRBD1 aligns across 9 bases. The CDR3 has 18 amino acids. The ends lost 5 bases at V and 0 bases at J; junction bases unmatched: 11. Per germline, CDR1 SGHAT and CDR2 FQNNGV. The CDR3 protein is CASSKSHRGLIAKNIQYF. The CDR3 DNA reads as TGTGCCAGCAGCAAAAGTCACAGGGGGCTTATAGCCAAAAACATTCAGTACTTC.

There are a few counts of this clonotype. Sequence at one end of the junction differs from germline and may be a read error. J is TRBJ2-6 and V is TRBV6-1; 8 positions agree with TRBD1. Germline values: CDR1 MNHNS, CDR2 SASEGT. The CDR3 is made up of 18 amino acids. As DNA, the CDR3 is TGTGCCAGCAATTCCGCAAGACAGGGGAGGACTGGGGCCAACGCCCTGACTTTC. It is translated as CASNSARQGRTGANALTF.

The chain carries TRBV5-1 and TRBJ2-3, with 8 positions matching TRBD2. CDR3 length equals 19 residues. From germline, CDR1 is SGHRS and CDR2 YFSETQ. With 4 bases clipped from V and 2 bases from J, the junction kept 18 bases outside the gene matches. CDR3 amino acids: CASSLTGTSRRVVTDTQYF. CDR3 DNA sequence: TGCGCCAGCAGCCTAACCGGGACTAGTAGAAGAGTGGTCACAGATACGCAGTATTTT.

In the case of this clonotype: The germline gene is not matched at one end of the junction; a read error may be the cause. V gene TRBV2 combines with J gene TRBJ1-5; TRBD1 aligns across 7 bases. This CDR3 is built from 15 residues. Per the germline V gene, CDR1 is SNHLY and CDR2 is FYNNEI. The CDR3 region is CAGTPGTESSQPQHF. The DNA for the CDR3 is TGTGCCGGCACCCCCGGGACAGAGAGCAGTCAGCCCCAGCATTTT.

This clonotype was recorded a few times. The V gene is TRBV19, the J gene TRBJ2-7, with 13 bases matching TRBD2. J gave up 4 bases and V 9 bases, and 9 bases lay outside the gene matches. Germline assignment: CDR1 LNHDA and CDR2 SQIVND (reference sequence). CDR3 size: 15 residues. In DNA, the CDR3 is TGTGCCAGAGAGGGGACTAGCGGGACTCCATACGAGCAGTACTTC. Its translation: CAREGTSGTPYEQYF.

At least ten counts were recorded for this clonotype. J is TRBJ2-3 and V is TRBV20-1; possible D gene TRBD1, 7 bases. Germline V lookup: CDR1 DFQATT, CDR2 SNEGSKA (reference sequence). Trimming stripped 6 bases from V and 9 bases from J, with 13 bases between. The CDR3 contains 11 residues. In DNA form, the CDR3 reads TGCAGTGCCAGGGGGGAATGGACGCAGTATTTT. Amino acid sequence: CSARGEWTQYF.

This clonotype was counted ten times or more. The chain is built from TRBV12-3 or TRBV12-4 and TRBJ2-1, with TRBD2 matching 7 bases. V was pared by 4 bases and J by 7 bases, with 7 bases of the junction left unmatched. The CDR3 sequence is 14 residues long. The CDR3 sequence: CASSSVAGGNEQFF. The DNA for the CDR3 is TGTGCCAGCAGTTCTGTAGCGGGTGGGAATGAGCAGTTCTTC.

Ten or more counts support this clonotype. The rearrangement links TRBV27 to TRBJ2-4; 7 positions agree with TRBD1. Germline CDR1 is MNHEY and CDR2 is SMNVEV (reference sequence). Trimming cost V 4 bases and J 4 bases; bases outside gene matches: 1. The CDR3 totals 13 residues. The CDR3 reads CASSWGQKNIQYF. CDR3 bases: TGTGCCAGCAGTTGGGGACAGAAAAACATTCAGTACTTC.

In its sample, this clonotype was seen a few times. The V gene is TRBV25-1, the J gene TRBJ1-1; the D is unclear. Germline V CDR1 and CDR2: MGHDK, SYGVNS. The V end lost 6 bases, the J end lost 5 bases, and 10 bases lay between the germline ends. This CDR3 has 12 residues. CDR3 sequence (DNA): TGTGCCAGCAGAGACCTTGGGACTGAAGCTTTCTTT. This codes for CASRDLGTEAFF. Using reference TRBV25-1 and TRBJ1-1 for the parts outside the CDR3, the full variable domain is EADIYQTPRYLVIGTGKKITLECSQTMGHDKMYWYQQDPGMELHLIHYSYGVNSTEKGDLSSESTVSRIRTEHFPLTLESARPSHTSQYLCASRDLGTEAFFGQGTRLTVV.

The chain recombines TRBV6-1 with TRBJ2-5; 8 nucleotides line up with TRBD1. J gave up 5 bases and V 7 bases, and 9 bases lay outside the gene matches. The germline gives CDR1 MNHNS, CDR2 SASEGT. The CDR3 sequence is 14 residues long. DNA of the CDR3: TGTGCCAGCATGTTGCACAGGGGGATGGAGACCCAGTACTTC. Its protein is CASMLHRGMETQYF.

This clonotype was seen at least ten times. This chain links TRBV27 with TRBJ2-7; 8 positions agree with TRBD2. This CDR3 has 16 residues. J gave up 1 base and V 5 bases, and 10 bases lay outside the gene matches. The germline V gene encodes CDR1 MNHEY and CDR2 SMNVEV (reference sequence). As DNA, the CDR3 is TGTGCCAGCAGTCTCCGAGCGGGAGATGGGTCCTACGAGCAGTACTTC. Translating it yields CASSLRAGDGSYEQYF.

The chain links TRBV2 to TRBJ2-6; 9 bases line up with TRBD1. CDR3 length: 18 amino acids. Germline CDR1 SNHLY, CDR2 FYNNEI. With V trimmed by 6 bases and J by 2 bases, 11 bases remained unmatched. CDR3 DNA: TGTGCCAGCAGCTCCACGGGACAGGGAACCCCTGGGGCCAACGTCCTGACTTTC. Its protein is CASSSTGQGTPGANVLTF. Full variable domain (outside the CDR3, taken from reference TRBV2 and TRBJ2-6): EPEVTQTPSHQVTQMGQEVILRCVPISNHLYFYWYRQILGQKVEFLVSFYNNEISEKSEIFDDQFSVERPDGSNFTLKIRSTKLEDSAMYFCASSSTGQGTPGANVLTFGAGSRLTVL.

This clonotype was recorded many times. The chain uses TRBV5-1 and TRBJ2-3, with D possibly matching TRBD2 (5 bases). Germline CDR1 reads SGHRS; CDR2 reads YFSETQ. This CDR3 is built from 14 residues. Trimming took 6 bases from V and 3 from J, leaving 14 bases between them. Written as DNA, the CDR3 is TGCGCCAGCACAGACCCGGGGAAGACAGATACGCAGTATTTT. It specifies CASTDPGKTDTQYF.

With respect to this clonotype: This may come from a read error, since a much larger clone is one base off. The chain couples TRBV12-3 or TRBV12-4 to TRBJ2-4; 7 bases match TRBD1. This CDR3 has 12 residues. The CDR3 DNA reads as TGTGCCAGCAGTCCCCAGGACAGGCCCGCGGACTTC. Translated: CASSPQDRPADF.

This clonotype was observed a handful of times. The chain carries TRBV18 and TRBJ2-7; 8 bases fit TRBD2. The length of the CDR3 is 13 residues. Germline V gene lookup returns CDR1 KGHSH and CDR2 LQKENI. V lost 3 bases to trimming and J lost 5 bases; unmatched junction nucleotides: 3. The CDR3 region has the DNA TGTGCCAGCTCACCGGTCGGGAGGGACGAGCAGTACTTC. Encoded protein: CASSPVGRDEQYF.

This clonotype was seen many times. The chain links TRBV18 to TRBJ2-7, with D tentatively TRBD2 (6 bases). Trimming took off 5 bases at V and 3 bases at J, with 20 bases between the two ends. This CDR3 is 16 amino acids long. Per the germline V gene, CDR1 is KGHSH and CDR2 is LQKENI. CDR3 protein: CASSDLTAGTYYEQYF. CDR3 nucleotide sequence: TGTGCCAGCTCAGACCTGACGGCGGGAACGTACTACGAGCAGTACTTC.

The chain uses TRBV5-1 and TRBJ2-7, with a weak D call TRBD2 (5 bases). There are 12 residues in the CDR3. Germline lookup yields CDR1 SGHRS and CDR2 YFSETQ. Trimming removed 3 bases from V and 4 bases from J, with 8 bases in between. In DNA, the CDR3 is TGCGCCAGCAGCTCAGGACTTTACGAGCAGTACTTC. It encodes CASSSGLYEQYF.

The chain links TRBV10-3 to TRBJ1-3; D ambiguous. Germline loops: CDR1 ENHRY, CDR2 SYGVKD. V lost 10 bases to trimming and J lost 0 bases, with 25 bases between them. The CDR3 covers 18 residues. The CDR3 DNA follows: TGTGCCACCCTTAAGGGAGAAGTCCTCTCTTCCTCTGGAAACACCATATATTTT. Translating it yields CATLKGEVLSSSGNTIYF.

In this sample, this clonotype turned up a few times. The chain has TRBV14 and TRBJ1-2, with D tentatively TRBD1 (6 bases). Germline CDR1 reads SGHDN; CDR2 reads FVKESK. This CDR3 contains 15 residues. The V and J ends lost 2 bases and 0 bases respectively, with 10 bases between them. CDR3 region: CASSQLRGSNYGYTF. The DNA for the CDR3 is TGTGCCAGCAGCCAACTCAGGGGATCTAACTATGGCTACACCTTC.

Of note for this clonotype: A much larger clone differs by one base, so this may be a read error. The chain combines TRBV2 with TRBJ1-1, with a possible D match to TRBD1 (5 bases). Germline V gene lookup returns CDR1 SNHLY and CDR2 FYNNEI. V lost 2 bases, J lost 12 bases, and 16 bases lay in between. The CDR3 is 13 residues long. As DNA, the CDR3 is TGTGCCAGCAGTGAACCGGGACCATATGATCCTTTCTTT. Translation: CASSEPGPYDPFF.

This chain links TRBV9 with TRBJ1-1, with D tentatively TRBD1 (5 bases). Germline V CDR1 and CDR2: SGDLS, YYNGEE. Trimming took off 6 bases at V and 3 bases at J, with 21 bases between the two ends. This CDR3 region has 16 residues. This chain's CDR3 is CASTSYTTGRDTEAFF. The CDR3 DNA sequence: TGTGCCAGCACTTCTTATACGACCGGCAGGGACACTGAAGCTTTCTTT.

Many counts were recorded for this clonotype. The V call is TRBV19, the J call TRBJ1-1; D is possibly TRBD1 (5 bases). The V gene lost 2 bases and the J gene lost 4 bases, with 8 bases spanning the gap. CDR1 is LNHDA and CDR2 is SQIVND in the germline V gene (reference sequence). The CDR3 spans 13 residues. The CDR3 DNA is TGTGCCAGTAGTATACGGGGGGGCACTGAAGCTTTCTTT. Protein sequence: CASSIRGGTEAFF.

Worth noting for this clonotype: A read error may explain this, as a much larger clone is one base away. V is TRBV6-1 and J is TRBJ1-1; 7 nucleotides match TRBD1. The germline V gene encodes CDR1 MNHNS and CDR2 SASEGT. This CDR3 region has 14 residues. In DNA, the CDR3 is TGTGCCAGCAGGAGGGGGCGGCTGAACACTGAAGCTCTCTTT. Protein product: CASRRGRLNTEALF.

This clonotype came up many times. The rearrangement uses TRBV20-1 and TRBJ2-7; D gene unclear. With 1 base removed from V and 3 bases from J, the gap between germline ends came to 13 bases. Germline CDR1 reads DFQATT; CDR2 reads SNEGSKA (reference sequence). The CDR3 covers 14 residues. The CDR3 is CSARGQAPLYEQYF. CDR3 bases: TGCAGTGCTAGAGGCCAGGCGCCACTCTACGAGCAGTACTTC.